The 5 T cell receptor beta chains below were found in one sample sequenced in a study of shared clonotypes between healthy human individuals. Produced via immunoSEQ multiplex PCR; TCRdb's table is partial and in-frame only. The table records about a million clones, 76% of them present only once. The sequenced material came from memory CD4+ T cells sorted from blood. Subset indicated: CD45RA-negative fraction. The receptors were gathered from a man between 18 and 35 years old in good health.

This clone was found once. The CDR3 sequence: CASSEGGRRINTEAFF. CDR3 coding DNA: TGTGCCAGCAGTGAGGGGGGGCGGAGGATTAACACTGAAGCTTTCTTT. This sequence joins TRBV2 and TRBJ1-1, with a tentative D call TRBD1 (6 bases). Trimming took 3 bases from V and 2 from J, leaving 16 bases between them. CDR3 size: 16 residues. Looked up from germline, CDR1 is SNHLY and CDR2 is FYNNEI.

In regard to this clone: The same CDR3 can be traced to other DNA sequences in this sample. The chain joins TRBV29-1 to TRBJ1-1, with TRBD1 matching 9 bases. Per germline, CDR1 SQVTM and CDR2 ANQGSEA. This CDR3 region has 13 residues. Trimming removed 5 bases from V and 1 base from J; junction bases left unmatched: 2. CDR3 amino acids: CSVRDRANTEAFF. The CDR3 region has the DNA TGCAGCGTTCGGGACAGGGCGAACACTGAAGCTTTCTTT.

The rearrangement uses TRBV15 and TRBJ2-7; D may be TRBD2 (7 bases). Germline assignment: CDR1 LNHNV and CDR2 YYDKDF (reference sequence). CDR3 length: 19 residues. V was cut by 3 bases and J by 1 base, with 25 bases left in between. For the CDR3, the DNA is TGTGCCACCAGCAGTGCACTCAATGTCCGGGGGGCCCAATCCTACGAGCAGTACTTC. Encoded protein: CATSSALNVRGAQSYEQYF.

V usage is TRBV7-2 and J usage is TRBJ2-7; 10 bases agree with TRBD2. Germline assignment: CDR1 SGHTA and CDR2 FQGNSA. The CDR3 has 19 amino acids. V lost 5 bases and J lost 0; bases outside the gene matches: 16. CDR3 sequence: CASSPQPGLAPVSSYEQYF. The CDR3 bases are TGTGCCAGCAGCCCCCAACCGGGACTAGCGCCCGTAAGCTCCTACGAGCAGTACTTC.

This clone came up once. Here the CDR3 reads CASLPGTGRNEKLFF. CDR3 in DNA: TGTGCCAGCCTTCCCGGGACAGGACGAAATGAAAAACTGTTTTTT. The chain links TRBV6-1 to TRBJ1-4, with TRBD1 matching over 8 bases. This CDR3 region has 15 residues. CDR1 is MNHNS, CDR2 SASEGT, per germline. V was clipped by 8 bases and J by 5 bases; unmatched bases: 10.